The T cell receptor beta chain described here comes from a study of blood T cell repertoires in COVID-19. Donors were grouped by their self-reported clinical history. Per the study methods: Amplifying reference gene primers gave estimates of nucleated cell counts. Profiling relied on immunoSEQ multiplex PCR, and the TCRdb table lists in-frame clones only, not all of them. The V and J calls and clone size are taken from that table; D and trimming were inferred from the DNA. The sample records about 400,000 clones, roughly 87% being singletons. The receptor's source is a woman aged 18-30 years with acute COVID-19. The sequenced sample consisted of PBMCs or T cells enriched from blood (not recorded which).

The CDR3: CASSLTQNTEAFF. In DNA, the CDR3 is TGTGCCAGCAGCTTGACACAAAACACTGAAGCTTTCTTT. The genes are TRBV6-2 or TRBV6-3 and TRBJ1-1, with D uncertain. The CDR3 has 13 residues. Germline loops: CDR1 MNHEY, CDR2 SVGEGT. V was trimmed by 6 bases and J by 2 bases, leaving 10 bases between them.